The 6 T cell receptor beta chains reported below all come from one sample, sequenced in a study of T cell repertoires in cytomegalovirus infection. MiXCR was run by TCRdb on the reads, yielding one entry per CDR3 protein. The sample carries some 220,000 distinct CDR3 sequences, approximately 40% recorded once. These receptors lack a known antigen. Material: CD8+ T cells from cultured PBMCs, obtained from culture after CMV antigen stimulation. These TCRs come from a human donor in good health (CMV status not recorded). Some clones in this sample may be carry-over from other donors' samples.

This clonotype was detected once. CDR3 sequence reads: CSAVPGLVDIDTQYF. CDR3 DNA sequence: TGCAGTGCCGTACCGGGACTAGTGGATATTGATACGCAGTATTTT. The rearrangement links TRBV20-1 to TRBJ2-3, with 8 bases aligning to TRBD2. V lost 6 bases to trimming and J lost 6 bases; unmatched junction nucleotides: 14. This CDR3 contains 15 residues. Germline V gene sequence: CDR1 DFQATT, CDR2 SNEGSKA (reference sequence).

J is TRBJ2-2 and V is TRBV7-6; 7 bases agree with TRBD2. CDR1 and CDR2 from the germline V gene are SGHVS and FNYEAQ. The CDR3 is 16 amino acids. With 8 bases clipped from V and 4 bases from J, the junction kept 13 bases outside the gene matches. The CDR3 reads CASGREGSSFTGELFF. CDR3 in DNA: TGTGCCAGCGGCAGGGAGGGTTCGTCCTTCACCGGGGAGCTGTTTTTT.

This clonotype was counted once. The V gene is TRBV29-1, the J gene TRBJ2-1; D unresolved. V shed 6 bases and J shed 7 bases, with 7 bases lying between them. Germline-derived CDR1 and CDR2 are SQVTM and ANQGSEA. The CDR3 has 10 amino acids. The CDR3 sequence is CSVVENEQFF. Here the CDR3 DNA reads TGCAGCGTGGTAGAGAATGAGCAGTTCTTC.

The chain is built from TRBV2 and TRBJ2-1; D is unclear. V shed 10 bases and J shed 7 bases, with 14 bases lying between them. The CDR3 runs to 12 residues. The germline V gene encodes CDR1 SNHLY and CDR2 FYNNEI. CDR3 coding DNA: TGTGCCAAAGACGAAGCCGGGAATGAGCAGTTCTTC. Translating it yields CAKDEAGNEQFF.

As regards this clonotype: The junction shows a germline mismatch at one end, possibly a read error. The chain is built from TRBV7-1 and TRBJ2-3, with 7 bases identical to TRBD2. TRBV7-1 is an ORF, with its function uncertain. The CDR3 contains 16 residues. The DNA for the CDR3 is TGTGCAAGCAGCTTGACTAGCTGGACCAGCACAGATACTCAGTATTTT. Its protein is CASSLTSWTSTDTQYF.

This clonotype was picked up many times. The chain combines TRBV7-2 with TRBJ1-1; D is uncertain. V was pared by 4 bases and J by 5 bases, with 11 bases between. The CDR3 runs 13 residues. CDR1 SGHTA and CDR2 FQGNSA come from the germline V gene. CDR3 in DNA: TGTGCCAGCAGCTCCCTAAGGAGGACTGAAGCTTTCTTT. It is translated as CASSSLRRTEAFF.